This entry features one TCR beta chain sequence. In its sample, this clonotype was seen a few times. This clone's antigen is unknown. Base qualities are not recorded, but no much larger clone differs from it by a single base. The CDR3 runs 16 amino acids, cysteine and phenylalanine included. The entry retains the CDR3 DNA only, 48 bases that are in frame from base 1. This specimen belongs to a study of blood T cells in healthy people across ages (dated by TCRdb to 2014 to 2015). At the level of the whole study: In model experiments, template switching captured about one uniquely barcoded TCR beta cDNA molecule for every two T cells. The study measured age-related changes in TCR beta repertoire diversity using deep sequencing normalized with unique cDNA molecular identifiers. The study analyzed two additional independent replicas of 1 million unique cDNA reads from the same blood draw for two donors, one aged 18 to 30 and one aged 80 or older. Four age groups were formed from the donors: young (average roughly 15 years), middle-aged (approximately 40), aged (approximately 60) and long-lived (about 80). Donors of different ages were randomly distributed across sequencing lanes to avoid experimental bias.

Overall study results and their limits: Observed TCR beta diversity correlated strongly with the percentage of naive T cells measured by flow cytometry. Total diversity estimates from one million sequenced T cells were considered lower bounds and underestimates. Because profiling used bulk unsorted PBMCs, naive and antigen-experienced compartments could not be compared conclusively. The CMV infection status of donors was not known, potentially confounding age-related changes in expanded clonotypes. Observed TCR beta diversity per million T cells fell roughly linearly with age, and a significant reduction was already apparent by age roughly 41. The long-lived group showed more naive CD4+ T cells, fewer expanded clones and increased TCR diversity than the aged group, suggesting age selection.

The library was made by 5' RACE. For sequencing, an Illumina HiSeq 2500 was employed. A second roughly 6 to 12 cycle PCR used a sample-barcoded 5' primer and a J-beta primer mix. Each TCR beta cDNA molecule received a unique molecular identifier from a template-switch 5' adaptor carrying 12 random nucleotides. Each sample yielded at least 2.5 million CDR3-containing paired-end reads. The Mint cDNA synthesis kit, primed by a TRBC-specific oligonucleotide, was used to synthesize first-strand cDNA from all RNA. Following uracil-DNA glycosylase treatment, a first 18-cycle PCR with universal primers M1SS and BC2_uni_R was performed on all cDNA. As for how the authors treated the data: Normalization of each sample was performed by random selection of 1 million high-quality reads, each carrying a distinct molecular identifier. Instead of being binned into consensus sequences, reads that shared molecular identifiers were thrown out. CDR3 identification, clonotype clustering and error correction used MiTCR with a Q25 quality threshold and the strictest error-elimination algorithm. A nonparametric unseen species model with Euler transformation was used to estimate lower-bound total TCR beta diversity. TCRdb itself trimmed the public reads at Q25 with fastp, ran MiXCR and retained productive beta chains. CDR3 protein duplicates are merged, each entry listing the most common genes and DNA. TCRdb, not the original authors, processed these V and J calls. This sample lists more than 800,000 distinct CDR3 sequences; under 55% were detected once. Of the sample, 15% to 20% falls within the top ten clones.

The roughly 39 donors, aged 6 to 90 years, were systemically healthy Caucasian individuals from Russia. Around 10 milliliters of peripheral blood were collected from each donor into EDTA-treated Vacutainer tubes. Ficoll-Paque density-gradient centrifugation was used to isolate PBMCs, with at least 7 million obtained per sample. Total RNA was extracted from PBMCs with Trizol reagent, with at least 6 micrograms obtained per sample. The percentages of naive CD45RAhigh/CD27high T cells were determined by flow cytometry on a PBMC aliquot from every donor. This sequence was found in a woman aged 60-75 years in good health. The chain was built from TRBV21-1 and TRBJ2-5; the D call of TRBD1 is as the table states it, not checked on the DNA. TRBV21-1 is noted as a pseudogene. Sequencing was done on a sample of blood. The DNA reads TGTGCCAGCAGCACTGACAGGGTTGGGGAGCAAGAGACCCAGTACTTC. It is translated as CASSTDRVGEQETQYF.